Below are 22 T cell receptor beta chains sequenced from a single sample in a study of blood T cells in healthy people across ages. A second PCR, run for 7 to 11 cycles, used a sample-barcoded 5' primer plus a J-beta primer mix. TCRdb passed the 5' RACE reads through MiXCR, listing each CDR3 protein once. The table has 800,000 to 950,000 distinct CDR3 sequences, 25% to 35% seen once. This sample also belongs to another study, concerning T cells of mothers and their children.

Material for sequencing was blood. These receptors were taken from a woman aged 40-49 years in good health.

In regard to this clonotype: The junction departs from germline at one end; a sequencing error may be responsible. The gene calls are TRBV11-2 and TRBJ1-1; tentatively, D is TRBD1 (6 bases). This CDR3 has 16 residues. Germline assignment: CDR1 SGHAT and CDR2 FQNNGV. The CDR3 nucleotides are TGTGCCAGCAGCCCGGGGGCAGGGTATATAGACACTGAAACTTTCTTT. Translation: CASSPGAGYIDTETFF.

This clonotype appeared many times. The chain is built from TRBV12-3 or TRBV12-4 and TRBJ1-5; 7 positions match TRBD1. The CDR3 spans 13 residues. After removal of 10 bases from V and 0 bases from J, the junction contained 3 bases not matched to a gene. The CDR3: CAIGTVSNQPQHF. CDR3 coding DNA: TGTGCCATCGGGACAGTTAGCAATCAGCCCCAGCATTTT.

This clonotype was seen a handful of times. The chain is built from TRBV3-1 and TRBJ2-1; 7 bases match TRBD2. Germline lookup yields CDR1 LGHDT and CDR2 YNNKEL (reference sequence). The CDR3 length is 14 residues. V dropped 8 bases and J dropped 7; count of bases not matched to a gene: 11. CDR3 amino acids: CASPLHGGGNEQFF. The CDR3 DNA reads as TGTGCCAGCCCCTTACACGGGGGAGGGAATGAGCAGTTCTTC.

The rearrangement uses TRBV7-6 and TRBJ1-2; D gene unclear. V was pared by 4 bases and J by 8 bases, with 17 bases between. Per germline, CDR1 SGHVS and CDR2 FNYEAQ. The CDR3 is 14 amino acids. This CDR3 reads CASSSTPVALGYTF. In DNA form, the CDR3 reads TGTGCCAGCAGCTCAACCCCCGTAGCCCTCGGCTACACCTTC.

This rearrangement joins TRBV3-1 to TRBJ2-7; D not certain. The J call may be in error: the DNA end matches TRBJ2-5 better. The germline gives CDR1 LGHDT, CDR2 YNNKEL (reference sequence). This CDR3 comprises 15 residues. The CDR3 nucleotides are TGTGCCAGCAGCCAAGACGGACGCCTCGGAGAGACCCAGTACTTC. This gives the protein CASSQDGRLGETQYF.

This clonotype was counted a few times. V and J are TRBV5-1 and TRBJ2-7; 10 bases match TRBD1. With 2 bases clipped from V and 3 bases from J, the junction kept 8 bases outside the gene matches. Germline-derived CDR1 and CDR2 are SGHRS and YFSETQ. This CDR3 is 16 amino acids long. CDR3 amino acids: CASSFSTGGGVYEQYF. CDR3 in DNA: TGCGCCAGCAGCTTCTCGACAGGGGGCGGTGTCTACGAGCAGTACTTC.

The rearrangement uses TRBV7-8 and TRBJ2-3; tentative D call: TRBD2 (6 bases). This CDR3 is 15 amino acids long. V lost 3 bases, J lost 4 bases, and 14 bases lay in between. Germline V lookup: CDR1 SGHVS, CDR2 FQNEAQ. This CDR3 is CASSLMGGGSDTQYF. CDR3 bases: TGTGCCAGCAGCTTGATGGGGGGTGGATCAGATACGCAGTATTTT.

As regards this clonotype: The junction and the germline gene differ at one end; a read error may be behind it. The chain employs TRBV2 and TRBJ2-6; TRBD1 might be the D (5 bases). The CDR3 is 15 amino acids. In germline, CDR1 is SNHLY, CDR2 FYNNEI. The chain's CDR3 is CASSVGVSEANVLTF. In DNA, the CDR3 is TGTGCCAGCAGTGTAGGGGTCTCTGAGGCCAACGTCCTGACTTTC.

This clonotype appeared a few times. The CDR3: CASSPPQGAFYEQYF. CDR3 sequence (DNA): TGTGCCAGCTCACCACCCCAGGGGGCGTTTTACGAGCAGTACTTC. The chain joins TRBV18 to TRBJ2-4; 8 nucleotides match TRBD1. The tail of the sequence fits TRBJ2-7 better, so the J call may be wrong. The CDR3 runs to 15 residues. The germline gives CDR1 KGHSH, CDR2 LQKENI.

To note about this clonotype: The junction departs from the called germline gene at one end, perhaps through a read error. CDR3 residues: CASSARLDMQYF. The DNA for the CDR3 is TGTGCCAGCAGTGCCAGACTGGATATGCAGTATTTT. The chain links TRBV12-3 or TRBV12-4 to TRBJ2-3; no clear D. The CDR3 consists of 12 residues.

The rearrangement links TRBV5-1 to TRBJ2-6; 8 bases map to TRBD1. Per germline, CDR1 SGHRS and CDR2 YFSETQ. The CDR3 length is 15 residues. V dropped 7 bases and J dropped 2; count of bases not matched to a gene: 5. This CDR3 reads CASQRTGTGANVLTF. The CDR3 bases are TGCGCCAGCCAACGGACAGGGACTGGGGCCAACGTCCTGACTTTC.

This clonotype was seen only a few times. V and J are TRBV7-3 and TRBJ2-3; no definite D call. Looked up from germline, CDR1 is SGHTA and CDR2 is FQGTGA. Trimming removed 5 bases at V and 5 bases at J, with 17 bases between. The CDR3 loop spans 15 amino acids. The CDR3 DNA is TGTGCCAGCAGCCCTGGGCTAGTGATCAGAGATACGCAGTATTTT. Its protein is CASSPGLVIRDTQYF.

This clonotype was recorded a few times. The V gene is TRBV24-1, the J gene TRBJ2-5, with 9 bases matching TRBD1. The V gene end was trimmed by 7 bases and the J gene end by 2 bases; junction bases not matched to a gene: 4. The CDR3 length is 14 residues. Germline V gene sequence: CDR1 KGHDR, CDR2 SFDVKD. This CDR3 reads CATRDRGKQETQYF. The CDR3 DNA follows: TGTGCCACCAGGGACAGGGGAAAACAAGAGACCCAGTACTTC.

The gene calls are TRBV10-3 and TRBJ1-5, with TRBD1 as a possible D gene (5 bases). The CDR3 runs 14 residues. CDR1 is ENHRY and CDR2 is SYGVKD in the germline V gene. The ends were cut back, 3 bases at V and 9 bases at J, with 15 bases in the middle. CDR3 bases: TGTGCCATCAGTGATAGAGACAGCTTGCGGCCCCAGCATTTT. Translation: CAISDRDSLRPQHF.

With regard to this clonotype: One end of the junction is discordant with germline, which a read error may explain. The chain links TRBV3-1 to TRBJ2-7; D remains ambiguous. This CDR3 comprises 15 residues. From germline, CDR1 is LGHDT and CDR2 YNNKEL (reference sequence). In DNA form, the CDR3 reads TGTGCCGGCAGCCAAGATATGGGCACTTCCTACGAGCAGTACTTC. This translates into CAGSQDMGTSYEQYF.

The genes are TRBV4-3 and TRBJ2-2, with D uncertain. Trimming took 1 base from V and 6 from J, leaving 12 bases between them. The CDR3 runs 15 residues. Per the germline V gene, CDR1 is LGHNA and CDR2 is YSLEER. In DNA, the CDR3 is TGCGCCAGCAGCCAAGCAGCCCGCGGTCCCGGGGAGCTGTTTTTT. Translation: CASSQAARGPGELFF.

This clonotype was found a few times. The chain carries TRBV27 and TRBJ1-1, with a weak D call TRBD1 (5 bases). The CDR3 covers 14 residues. CDR1 is MNHEY and CDR2 is SMNVEV in the germline V gene (reference sequence). The germline V and J ends were trimmed by 4 bases and 1 base, with 10 bases remaining between them. CDR3: CASSSIDRNTEAFF. In DNA, the CDR3 is TGTGCCAGCAGTTCCATCGACAGGAACACTGAAGCTTTCTTT.

J is TRBJ2-2 and V is TRBV7-2; D is unresolved. V gave up 0 bases and J gave up 1 base, with 6 bases separating them. There are 15 residues in the CDR3. Per germline, CDR1 SGHTA and CDR2 FQGNSA. The CDR3 DNA follows: TGTGCCAGCAGCTTAGCACTCAGGAACACCGGGGAGCTGTTTTTT. This sequence encodes CASSLALRNTGELFF.

With respect to this clonotype: This could be a read error, since a much larger clone is one nucleotide away. The CDR3 end shows no conserved phenylalanine or tryptophan, and so a read error is likely. The V gene is TRBV7-3, the J gene TRBJ1-5; D gene uncertain. This CDR3 region has 11 residues. The V end lost 9 bases, the J end lost 4 bases, and 7 bases lay between the germline ends. Looked up from germline, CDR1 is SGHTA and CDR2 is FQGTGA. DNA of the CDR3: TGTGCCAGTCCGCCTAATCAGCCCCAGCATGTT. Protein product: CASPPNQPQHV.

The sample holds a few counts of this clonotype. The J gene is TRBJ2-7, the V gene TRBV12-3 or TRBV12-4, with D tentatively TRBD1 or TRBD2 (5 bases each). This CDR3 is built from 13 residues. Trimming took 5 bases from V and 2 from J, leaving 10 bases between them. The CDR3 DNA follows: TGTGCCAGCAGTCACGGGACCCCCTACGAGCAGTACTTC. Amino acid sequence: CASSHGTPYEQYF.

This clonotype was picked up many times. The V gene is TRBV7-2, the J gene TRBJ2-1; maybe TRBD1 (6 bases). Germline CDR1 is SGHTA and CDR2 is FQGNSA. This CDR3 has 13 amino acids. The V gene lost 2 bases and the J gene lost 6 bases, with 8 bases spanning the gap. The chain's CDR3 is CASSLNRVNEQFF. The CDR3 DNA is TGTGCCAGCAGCTTAAACAGGGTCAATGAGCAGTTCTTC.

The chain employs TRBV5-1 and TRBJ1-2; D not certain. Deletions cut 3 bases from V and 4 bases from J, with 19 bases between. CDR1 and CDR2 from the germline V gene are SGHRS and YFSETQ. There are 16 residues in the CDR3. The CDR3 DNA follows: TGCGCCAGCAGCTCGACTTCACGGGCCCTAAGCTATGGCTACACCTTC. Translation: CASSSTSRALSYGYTF.